The entry that follows covers one T cell receptor (beta chain) sequence. As yet, its antigen is unknown. The entry originates in a study of radiotherapy plus CTLA-4 blockade in lung cancer. Turning to the study itself: Objective response was observed in roughly a sixth of patients, and disease control in roughly 31%.

Trimming cost V 4 bases and J 6 bases, with 15 bases left between them. The CDR3 is made up of 14 amino acids. From germline, CDR1 is MGHRA and CDR2 YSYEKL. In chemo-refractory metastatic non-small-cell lung cancer, patients got ipilimumab CTLA-4 blockade together with focal radiation. This table comes from immunoSEQ multiplex PCR, and its TCRdb copy is limited to in-frame clones, with some not included. Of 70,000 to 95,000 clones listed, about 80% are singletons. The study, taken as a whole, reports: Per reports, early blood T cell clone dynamics, plus interferon-beta, forecast response most strongly. Subsequent to radiotherapy plus ipilimumab, tumor-derived TCR clones underwent expansion in blood.

The genes are TRBV4-1 and TRBJ1-2; possible D gene TRBD1, 5 bases. The specimen was peripheral blood, collected from a patient treated with radiotherapy plus ipilimumab. The sequence came from a human donor with non-small cell lung cancer that progressed on radiotherapy plus ipilimumab. Here the CDR3 DNA reads TGCGCCAGCAGCCTCAAGGGGCTTGTCGATGGCTACACCTTC. This gives the protein CASSLKGLVDGYTF.